This TCR beta chain was observed in a study of T cells in Graves' hyperthyroidism and ophthalmopathy. Whole-study results and caveats: Stable hyperthyroidism was told apart from ophthalmopathy by a model built on 13 V-J features. In blood, most of the thyroid clonotypes expanded above 0.001 were also present.

V lost 3 bases and J 0 bases, leaving 8 bases between the germline ends. This CDR3 has 14 amino acids. Germline V gene data show CDR1 as KGHSH and CDR2 as LQKENI. Researchers amplified the TCR beta CDR3 regions from RNA transcripts. With the HTBI primer set, the TCR CDR3 went through a first round of RT-PCR. A single record per CDR3 protein comes from TCRdb applying MiXCR to the multiplex PCR reads. This table holds more than 650,000 distinct CDR3 sequences, 14% found once. This clonotype occurred many times. Its antigen is as yet unknown. This receptor was obtained from a woman aged 18-29 years with Graves' hyperthyroidism. The sample consisted of blood. This chain joins TRBV18 and TRBJ1-1, with no clear D. This CDR3 reads CASSPSPLNTEAFF. The CDR3 coding sequence is TGTGCCAGCTCACCCAGTCCTTTGAACACTGAAGCTTTCTTT.